This TCR beta chain was sequenced during a study of vaccination and CD4 T cells after COVID-19. This CDR3 has 13 amino acids. Trimming pared 2 bases from V and 6 bases from J, leaving 11 bases between. CDR1 and CDR2 from the germline V gene are SGHTA and FQGTGA. This clonotype came up once. Its antigen is currently unknown. Specified treatment: approximately nine-day PBMC culture with coronavirus spike peptide pools or control peptides (ViraFEST assay). Unexposed donor CD4+ T cells predated the COVID-19 pandemic, collected 2011-2018. Oncomine TCR Beta short-read sequencing was applied to DNA from cultured CD4+ T cells. It was cultured CD4+ T cells from which genomic DNA was extracted. TCRdb processed the PCR reads anew with MiXCR; each CDR3 protein has one entry. Among about 6,300 distinct CDR3 sequences listed, around a third were seen once.

This sequence was found in a human donor in good health. The material sequenced was CD4+ T cells from blood, cultured in vitro. This chain links TRBV7-3 with TRBJ2-7, with D unresolved. The CDR3 spells CASSLYKGSEQYF. The CDR3 DNA is TGTGCCAGCAGCTTATACAAGGGATCCGAGCAGTACTTC.